This TCR beta chain stems from a study of blood T cell repertoires in COVID-19. In the study overall: T cells, B-cell-depleted T cells, or PBMCs supplied cDNA or gDNA.

Per the authors' pipeline: Amplifying reference gene primers gave estimates of nucleated cell counts. TCRdb's copy holds only in-frame clones and misses some; the assay was immunoSEQ multiplex PCR. V and J calls and clone size come straight from that table; D and trimming were deduced from the DNA. The sample has nearly 15,000 clones; 65% to 85% are singletons. Germline values: CDR1 SQVTM, CDR2 ANQGSEA. The CDR3 contains 14 residues. V shed 6 bases, J shed 4 bases, and the junction held 8 bases outside the gene matches. The receptor was isolated from a human donor in a cohort sampled during active COVID-19. The chain has TRBV29-1 and TRBJ1-4, with TRBD1 matching over 7 bases. Sequencing was done on a sample of peripheral blood. The CDR3 loop reads CSVTGTVSNEKLFF. The CDR3 nucleotides are TGCAGCGTGACCGGGACAGTGAGTAATGAAAAACTGTTTTTT.